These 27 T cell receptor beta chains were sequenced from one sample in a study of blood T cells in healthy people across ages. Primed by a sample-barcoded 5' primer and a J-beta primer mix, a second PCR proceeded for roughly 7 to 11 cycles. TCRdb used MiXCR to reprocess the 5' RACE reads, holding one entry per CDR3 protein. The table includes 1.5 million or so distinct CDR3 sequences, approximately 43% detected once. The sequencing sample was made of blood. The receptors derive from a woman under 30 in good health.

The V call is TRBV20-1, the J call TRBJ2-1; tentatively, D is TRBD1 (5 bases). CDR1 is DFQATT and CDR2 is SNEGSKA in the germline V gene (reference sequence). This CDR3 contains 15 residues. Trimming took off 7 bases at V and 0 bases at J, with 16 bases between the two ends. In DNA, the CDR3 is TGCAGTGTAAGGGGCGTCTACGACTCCTACAATGAGCAGTTCTTC. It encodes CSVRGVYDSYNEQFF.

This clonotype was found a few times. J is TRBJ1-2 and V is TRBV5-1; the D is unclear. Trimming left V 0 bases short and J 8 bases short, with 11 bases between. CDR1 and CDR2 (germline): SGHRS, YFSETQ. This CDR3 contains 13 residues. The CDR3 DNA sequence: TGCGCCAGCAGCTTGGGAAGCCAATGGGGCTACACCTTC. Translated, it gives CASSLGSQWGYTF.

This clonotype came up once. CDR3 sequence: CASRLVIQGAYGYTF. CDR3 DNA: TGTGCCAGCCGCCTAGTAATACAGGGGGCGTATGGCTACACCTTC. The chain carries TRBV7-2 and TRBJ1-2; 9 nucleotides match TRBD1. The CDR3 totals 15 residues. CDR1 and CDR2 from the germline V gene are SGHTA and FQGNSA. Trimming took 8 bases from V and 5 from J; bases not matched to a gene: 12.

The CDR3 loop reads CASSLQGTNTGELFF. The CDR3 nucleotides read TGTGCCAGCAGCTTACAGGGTACGAACACCGGGGAGCTGTTTTTT. The V call is TRBV7-2, the J call TRBJ2-2; D perhaps matches TRBD1 (5 bases). The germline CDR1 and CDR2 sequences are SGHTA and FQGNSA. The CDR3 has 15 residues. Trimming removed 2 bases at V and 0 bases at J, with 7 bases between.

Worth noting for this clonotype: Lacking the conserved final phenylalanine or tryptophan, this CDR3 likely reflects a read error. This CDR3 is CSAILAGGPNNEQFL. The DNA for the CDR3 is TGCAGTGCGATACTAGCGGGAGGGCCCAACAATGAGCAGTTCCTC. The chain couples TRBV20-1 to TRBJ2-1, with 13 bases that match TRBD2. From germline, CDR1 is DFQATT and CDR2 SNEGSKA (reference sequence). The V segment lost 6 bases and the J segment 5 bases; nucleotides outside the gene matches: 7. This CDR3 comprises 15 residues.

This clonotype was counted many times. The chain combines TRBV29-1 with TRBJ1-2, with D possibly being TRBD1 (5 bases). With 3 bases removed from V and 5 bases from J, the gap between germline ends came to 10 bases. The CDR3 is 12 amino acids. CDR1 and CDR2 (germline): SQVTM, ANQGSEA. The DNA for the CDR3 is TGCAGCGTTGAGGGACTCGGGTATGGCTACACCTTC. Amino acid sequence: CSVEGLGYGYTF.

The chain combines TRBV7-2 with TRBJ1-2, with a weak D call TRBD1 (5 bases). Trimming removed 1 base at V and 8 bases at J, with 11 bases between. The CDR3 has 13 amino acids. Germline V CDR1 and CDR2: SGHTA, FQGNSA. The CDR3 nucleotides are TGTGCCAGCAGCTTAGTTTGGGGGTTCGGCTACACCTTC. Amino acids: CASSLVWGFGYTF.

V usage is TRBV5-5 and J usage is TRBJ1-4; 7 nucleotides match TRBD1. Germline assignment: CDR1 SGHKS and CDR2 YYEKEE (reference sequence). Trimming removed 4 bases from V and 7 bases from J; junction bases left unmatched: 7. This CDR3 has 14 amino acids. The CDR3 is CASSADRVAEKLFF. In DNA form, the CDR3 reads TGTGCCAGCAGCGCCGACAGGGTTGCTGAAAAACTGTTTTTT. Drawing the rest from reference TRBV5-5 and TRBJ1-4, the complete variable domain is DAGVTQSPTHLIKTRGQQVTLRCSPISGHKSVSWYQQVLGQGPQFIFQYYEKEERGRGNFPDRFSARQFPNYSSELNVNALLLGDSALYLCASSADRVAEKLFFGSGTQLSVL.

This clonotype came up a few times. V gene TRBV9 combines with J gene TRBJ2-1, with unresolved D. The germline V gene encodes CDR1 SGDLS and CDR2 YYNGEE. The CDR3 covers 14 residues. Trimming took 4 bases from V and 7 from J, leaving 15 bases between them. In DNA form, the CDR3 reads TGTGCCAGCAGCCTACCCAACGAACTAAATGAGCAGTTCTTC. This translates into CASSLPNELNEQFF. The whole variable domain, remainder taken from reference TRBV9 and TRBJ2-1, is DSGVTQTPKHLITATGQRVTLRCSPRSGDLSVYWYQQSLDQGLQFLIQYYNGEERAKGNILERFSAQQFPDLHSELNLSSLELGDSALYFCASSLPNELNEQFFGPGTRLTVL.

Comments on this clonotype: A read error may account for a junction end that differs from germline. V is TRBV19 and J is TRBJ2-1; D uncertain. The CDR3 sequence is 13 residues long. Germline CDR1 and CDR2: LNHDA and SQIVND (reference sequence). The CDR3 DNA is TGTGCCAGTAGTCAAGGACCGTACAATGAGCAGGTCTTC. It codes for CASSQGPYNEQVF.

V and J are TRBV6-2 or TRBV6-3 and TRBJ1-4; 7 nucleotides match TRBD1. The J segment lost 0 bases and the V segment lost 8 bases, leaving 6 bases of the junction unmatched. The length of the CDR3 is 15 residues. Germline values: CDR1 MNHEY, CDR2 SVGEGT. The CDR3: CASARGTATNEKLFF. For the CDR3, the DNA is TGTGCCAGCGCCCGGGGGACAGCAACTAATGAAAAACTGTTTTTT.

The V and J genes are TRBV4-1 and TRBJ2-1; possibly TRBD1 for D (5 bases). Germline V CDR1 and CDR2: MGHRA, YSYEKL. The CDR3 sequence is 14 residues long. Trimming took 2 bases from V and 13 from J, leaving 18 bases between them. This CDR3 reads CASSQPLKGKTQFF. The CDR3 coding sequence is TGCGCCAGCAGCCAACCTCTGAAGGGGAAGACCCAGTTCTTC.

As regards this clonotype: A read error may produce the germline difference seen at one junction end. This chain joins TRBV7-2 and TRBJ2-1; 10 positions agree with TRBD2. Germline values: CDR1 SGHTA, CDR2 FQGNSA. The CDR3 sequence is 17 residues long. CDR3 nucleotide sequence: TGTGCCAGCAGCTCGCCACCCCAACTAGCGGGACTAGGAGAGCGGTTCTTC. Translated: CASSSPPQLAGLGERFF.

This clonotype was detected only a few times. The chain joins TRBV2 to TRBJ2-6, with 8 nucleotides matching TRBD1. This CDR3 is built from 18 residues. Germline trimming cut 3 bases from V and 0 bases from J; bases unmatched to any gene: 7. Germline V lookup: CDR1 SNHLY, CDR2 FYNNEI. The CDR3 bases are TGTGCCAGCAGTGAGAGACAGGGGACTCTCTCTGGGGCCAACGTCCTGACTTTC. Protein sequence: CASSERQGTLSGANVLTF.

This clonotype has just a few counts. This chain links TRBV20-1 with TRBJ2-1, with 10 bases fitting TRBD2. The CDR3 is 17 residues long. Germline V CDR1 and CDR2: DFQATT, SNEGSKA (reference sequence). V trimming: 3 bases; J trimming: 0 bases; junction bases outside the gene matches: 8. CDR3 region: CSARVASGGRSYNEQFF. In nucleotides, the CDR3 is TGCAGTGCTAGGGTGGCTAGCGGGGGCCGCTCCTACAATGAGCAGTTCTTC.

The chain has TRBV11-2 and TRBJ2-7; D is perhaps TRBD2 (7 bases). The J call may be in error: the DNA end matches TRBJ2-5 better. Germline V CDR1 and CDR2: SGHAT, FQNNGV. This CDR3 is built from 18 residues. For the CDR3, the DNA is TGTGCCAGCAGCTTAATGGGACACCTTGAAGGGAGGGGAGGGACCCAGTACTTC. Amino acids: CASSLMGHLEGRGGTQYF.

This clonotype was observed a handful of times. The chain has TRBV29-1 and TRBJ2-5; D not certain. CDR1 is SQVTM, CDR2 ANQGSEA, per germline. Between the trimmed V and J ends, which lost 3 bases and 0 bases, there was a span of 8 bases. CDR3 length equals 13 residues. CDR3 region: CSVENYHQETQYF. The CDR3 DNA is TGCAGCGTTGAGAATTACCACCAAGAGACCCAGTACTTC.

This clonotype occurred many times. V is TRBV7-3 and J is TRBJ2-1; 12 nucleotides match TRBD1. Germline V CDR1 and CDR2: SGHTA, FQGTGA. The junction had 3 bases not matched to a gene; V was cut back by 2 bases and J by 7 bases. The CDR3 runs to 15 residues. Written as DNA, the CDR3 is TGTGCCAGCAGCTTACTGGGACAGGGGGCGAATGAGCAGTTCTTC. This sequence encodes CASSLLGQGANEQFF.

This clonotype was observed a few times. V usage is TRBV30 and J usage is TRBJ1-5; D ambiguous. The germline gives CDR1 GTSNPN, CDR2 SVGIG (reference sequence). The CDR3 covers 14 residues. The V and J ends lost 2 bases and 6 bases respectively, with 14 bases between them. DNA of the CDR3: TGTGCCTGGAGTATAAGGGCGGGAAGTCAGCCCCAGCATTTT. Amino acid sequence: CAWSIRAGSQPQHF.

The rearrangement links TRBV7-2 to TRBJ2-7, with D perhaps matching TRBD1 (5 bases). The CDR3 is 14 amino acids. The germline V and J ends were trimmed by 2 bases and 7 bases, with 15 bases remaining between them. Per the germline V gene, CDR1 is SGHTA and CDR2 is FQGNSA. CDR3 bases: TGTGCCAGCAGCTTAAGGGGCCCTCTTGGGGAGCAGTACTTC. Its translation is CASSLRGPLGEQYF.

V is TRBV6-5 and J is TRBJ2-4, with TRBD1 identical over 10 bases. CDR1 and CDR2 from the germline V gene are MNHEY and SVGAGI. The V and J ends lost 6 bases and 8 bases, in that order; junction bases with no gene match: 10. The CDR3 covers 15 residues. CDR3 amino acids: CASRSDRGRRDIQYF. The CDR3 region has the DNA TGTGCCAGCAGGTCCGACAGGGGGCGCCGGGACATTCAGTACTTC.

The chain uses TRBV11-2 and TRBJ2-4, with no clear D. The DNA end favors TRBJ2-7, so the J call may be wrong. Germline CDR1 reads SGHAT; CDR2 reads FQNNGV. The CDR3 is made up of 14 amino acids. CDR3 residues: CASSLLLRSYEQYF. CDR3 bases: TGTGCCAGCAGCTTACTGTTGAGGTCCTACGAGCAGTACTTC.

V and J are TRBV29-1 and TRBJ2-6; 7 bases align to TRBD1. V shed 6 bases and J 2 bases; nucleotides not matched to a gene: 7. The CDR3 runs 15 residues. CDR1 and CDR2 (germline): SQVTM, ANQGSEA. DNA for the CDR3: TGCAGCGTCGCCGGAACAGGGGCTGGGGCCAACGTCCTGACTTTC. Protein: CSVAGTGAGANVLTF.

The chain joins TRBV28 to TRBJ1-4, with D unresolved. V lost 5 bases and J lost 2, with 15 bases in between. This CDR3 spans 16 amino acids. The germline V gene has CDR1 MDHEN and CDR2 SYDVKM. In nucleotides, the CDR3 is TGTGCCAGCAGTATTCTCACGTTAGATACTAATGAAAAACTGTTTTTT. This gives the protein CASSILTLDTNEKLFF. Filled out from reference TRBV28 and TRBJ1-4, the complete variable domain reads DVKVTQSSRYLVKRTGEKVFLECVQDMDHENMFWYRQDPGLGLRLIYFSYDVKMKEKGDIPEGYSVSREKKERFSLILESASTNQTSMYLCASSILTLDTNEKLFFGSGTQLSVL.

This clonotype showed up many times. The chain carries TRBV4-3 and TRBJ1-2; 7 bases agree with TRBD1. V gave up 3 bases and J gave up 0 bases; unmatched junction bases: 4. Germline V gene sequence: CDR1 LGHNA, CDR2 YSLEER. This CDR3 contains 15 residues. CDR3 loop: CASSQDGQANYGYTF. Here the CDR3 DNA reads TGCGCCAGCAGCCAGGATGGACAGGCTAACTATGGCTACACCTTC.

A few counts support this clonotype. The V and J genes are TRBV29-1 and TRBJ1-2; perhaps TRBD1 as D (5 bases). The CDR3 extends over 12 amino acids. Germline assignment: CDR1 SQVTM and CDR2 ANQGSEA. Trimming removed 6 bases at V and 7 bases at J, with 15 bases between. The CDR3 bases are TGCAGCGTCGAAAGGGGCGCCTCTGGCTACACCTTC. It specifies CSVERGASGYTF. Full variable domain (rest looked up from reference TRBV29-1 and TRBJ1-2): SAVISQKPSRDICQRGTSLTIQCQVDSQVTMMFWYRQQPGQSLTLIATANQGSEATYESGFVIDKFPISRPNLTFSTLTVSNMSPEDSSIYLCSVERGASGYTFGSGTRLTVV.

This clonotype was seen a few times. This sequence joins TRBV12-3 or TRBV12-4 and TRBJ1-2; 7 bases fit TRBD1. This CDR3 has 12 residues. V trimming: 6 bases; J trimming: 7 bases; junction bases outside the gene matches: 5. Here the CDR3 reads CASSQGVGGYTF. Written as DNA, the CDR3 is TGTGCCAGCAGCCAGGGGGTGGGTGGCTACACCTTC.